The source of this T cell receptor (beta chain) is a study of siplizumab effects on memory and regulatory T cells. Study-wide results and limits: Both greater diversity than memory cells and a major contribution to the alloresponse seemed to characterize naive T cells. An assignable naive or memory phenotype was lacking in roughly 75-96% of proliferating CD4+ or CD8+ clones.

The CDR3 is 16 residues long. The V end was cut by 2 bases, the J end by 4 bases, with 20 bases between. Germline CDR1 and CDR2: GTSNPN and SVGIG (reference sequence). With respect to this clone: The antigen is undetermined.

Only in-frame clones appear in the TCRdb table, and some are missing; sequencing was by immunoSEQ multiplex PCR. Of about 82,000 clones listed, roughly 87% were seen once; the top ten hold more than 1.5%. The receptor comes from a human donor in good health. Sequencing used Tregs sorted from blood. V gene TRBV30 combines with J gene TRBJ1-2; D unclear. CDR3 DNA sequence: TGTGCCTGGAGTTCAGAACTTAGGGCAGCAGGCTATGGCTACACCTTC. Amino acids: CAWSSELRAAGYGYTF.